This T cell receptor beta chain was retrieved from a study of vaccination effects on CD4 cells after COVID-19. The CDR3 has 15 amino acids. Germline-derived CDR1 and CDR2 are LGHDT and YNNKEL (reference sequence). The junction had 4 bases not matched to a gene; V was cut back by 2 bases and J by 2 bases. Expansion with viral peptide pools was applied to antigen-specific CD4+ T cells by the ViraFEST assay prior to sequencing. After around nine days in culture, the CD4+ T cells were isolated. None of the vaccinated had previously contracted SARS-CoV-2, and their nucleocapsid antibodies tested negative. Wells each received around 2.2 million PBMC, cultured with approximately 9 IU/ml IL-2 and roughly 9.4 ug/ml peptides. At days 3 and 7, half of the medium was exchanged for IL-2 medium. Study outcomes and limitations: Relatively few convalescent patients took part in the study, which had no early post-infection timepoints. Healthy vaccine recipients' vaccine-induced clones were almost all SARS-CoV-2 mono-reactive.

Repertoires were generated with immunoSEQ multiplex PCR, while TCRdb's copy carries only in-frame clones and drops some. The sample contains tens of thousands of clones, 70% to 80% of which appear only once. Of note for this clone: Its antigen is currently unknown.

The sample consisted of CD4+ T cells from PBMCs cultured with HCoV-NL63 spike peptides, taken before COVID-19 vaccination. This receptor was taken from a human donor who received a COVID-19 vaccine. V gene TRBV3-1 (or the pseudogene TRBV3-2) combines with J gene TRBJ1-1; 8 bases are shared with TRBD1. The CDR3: CASSQSGTGNTEAFF. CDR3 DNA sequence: TGTGCCAGCAGCCAATCCGGGACAGGCAACACTGAAGCTTTCTTT.